This T cell receptor beta chain was documented in a study of regulatory T cells in long-lasting Graves disease listed by TCRdb under 2021. Notes on the research overall: Patients with newly diagnosed Graves' disease had been on antithyroid drugs for under 3 months. Peripheral blood TCR sequencing and RNA sequencing compared persistent Graves' disease patients with newly diagnosed Graves' disease patients. The study was registered as a clinical trial and conducted in China. TCR sequencing covered some 13 persistent and some 20 newly diagnosed Graves' disease patients, 33 samples in total.

The meaning of the sample's time point label: newly diagnosed GD, antithyroid drugs for less than 3 months. RNA was extracted from PBMCs in TRIzol for both TCR sequencing and RNA sequencing. The diagnosis of Graves' disease was made according to American Thyroid Association guidelines. The patients came from an endocrinology department in Xi'an, China. Each patient gave approximately 9 milliliters of peripheral blood, collected in an EDTA anticoagulant tube. Ficoll Paque Plus density gradient separation was used to isolate PBMCs, and no additional T cell sorting was done. An Agilent 2100 Bioanalyzer and agarose gel were used to check RNA quality, while a NanoDrop 2000 measured RNA concentration. The investigation overall reported the following: Because the primary lesion, thyroid tissue, could not be accessed, the study looked at peripheral blood alone. Compared with newly diagnosed patients, patients with persistent Graves' disease had lower TCR Shannon entropy and fewer highly expanded clones, which suggests clonal expansion. More public clonotypes were shared among persistent patients (more than 2,500) than among newly diagnosed patients (approximately 1,000). Persistent disease showed preferential use of TRBV28, TRBJ1-2 and TRBJ2-5, whereas newly diagnosed disease favored TRBV20-1 and TRBJ2-1. Sequencing and analysis were restricted to the TCR beta chain. The small sample size was acknowledged by the authors as a limitation that may reduce accuracy.

This clonotype showed up just a few times. There is no known antigen for this receptor. No base quality values were provided; no much bigger clone lies one nucleotide off. The germline V gene (reference sequence) supplies CDR1 DFQATT and CDR2 SNEGSKA. Trimming at the junction amounts to 6 bases on V and 7 bases on J, and the germline ends lie 19 bases apart. Including the terminal cysteine and phenylalanine, the CDR3 comprises 14 residues. Only the CDR3 DNA stays, 42 bases, in frame from base 1. The library was produced with multiplex PCR. Sequencer: Illumina HiSeq 4000. TCR beta libraries were built with iRepertoire HTBI primers and Arm-PCR amplification of CDR3 regions. Before sequencing, the PCR products went through gel purification. In the paper's pipeline: Gene usage analysis of CDR3 amino acid clonotypes used the approximately 62 TRBV and more than 13 TRBJ segments found across samples. COPE and FqMerger were used to merge filtered high-quality paired reads into contigs. BLAST was used to align contigs to the IMGT TRBV, TRBD and TRBJ reference genes, and CDR3 was defined following IMGT. Clonotypes above 0.1% frequency were classified as highly expanded clones. Repertoire diversity was measured by Shannon entropy, and V-J evenness by the Gini coefficient. A clonotype found in more than one individual was treated as public. In-frame beta chains were kept once TCRdb had trimmed the public reads at Q25 with fastp and called clones with MiXCR. Rows are unified per CDR3 protein, each entry keeping the most common DNA and genes. Here the V and J calls rest on TCRdb's processing, not on the authors' analysis. The sample table contains 400,000 to 550,000 distinct CDR3 sequences; only one count was recorded for around 14% of them. The top ten hold over 15% of the sample.

These data were also reused for a study on T cells in Graves' hyperthyroidism and ophthalmopathy. From the second report: Stable Graves' hyperthyroidism was defined as no progression to ophthalmopathy during 18 months of follow-up. The hyperthyroidism patients were between 18 and 65 years old and newly diagnosed, with a disease duration of less than 2 months. Any patient with an uncontrolled infection, another autoimmune disease, pregnancy or lactation was excluded. Diagnoses were established on the basis of clinical symptoms, serum thyroxine and TRAb, thyroid ultrasound, and orbital computed tomography. The first round of RT-PCR for the TCR CDR3 was performed with the HTBI primer set and the Qiagen OneStep RT-PCR kit. Most expanded thyroid clonotypes (frequency above 0.001) were also detected in blood, a finding suggesting that blood repertoires may reflect thyroid immune responses. A model built on a 13 V-J signature distinguished ophthalmopathy from stable hyperthyroidism, reaching 87.88% sensitivity and approximately 83% specificity in cross-validation and 80%/75% in testing. During validation, the model predicted progression to ophthalmopathy a median of approximately 6 months ahead of onset, with almost 71% sensitivity and about 72% specificity. TCR V-J signatures able to tell the groups apart were searched for in a discovery cohort of 90 to 100 patients, of whom over 40 had Graves' ophthalmopathy and some 60 had stable Graves' hyperthyroidism. Prospective prediction of ophthalmopathy was tested in an independent validation cohort of 18 hyperthyroidism patients and some 17 patients who later progressed to ophthalmopathy. The 100 discovery patients were divided at random into training and test sets in a 7:3 ratio. In more than 5 Graves' hyperthyroidism patients, the study also compared T-cell repertoires from thyroid tissue with T-cell repertoires from blood. Once sampling was done, hyperthyroidism patients were given methimazole at a starting dose of 30 mg daily, whereas ophthalmopathy patients were given high-dose intravenous methylprednisolone. The libraries were constructed in a second round of multiplex PCR and then size-selected and purified. Sequencing of the libraries was done on an Illumina HiSeq2000 using paired-end 100 bp reads. SOAPnuke was used to process the raw data, with reads discarded if the reads contained adapters or uncalled bases, had a mean Phred below 15, or lacked an exact constant-primer or identifier match. COPE v1.2.5 was used to merge the high-quality paired reads, and each unique nucleotide sequence was defined as a clonotype. Clonotypes were aligned to IMGT TRBV, TRBD and TRBJ reference segments using MiTCR v1.1. The analysis was restricted to V-J combinations with a frequency above 0.0001, which together covered about 99% of the repertoires. A TCS score was defined as the ratio of F50 (clonal expansion) to E x V (chaos), with BLOSUM62-based TCRdist applied between CDR3 peptides within each V-J. Welch's t-statistics and random forest reduced roughly 540 V-J features to roughly 13, which were used in a naive Bayes classifier (R e1071). Sample size was not statistically predetermined, and blinding of investigators to group allocation was not performed. The paper reports TCR Vbeta CDR3 sequencing of approximately 130 peripheral blood samples: under 45 ophthalmopathy, fewer than 80 hyperthyroidism and approximately 17 progressor patients.

The rearranged chain carries TRBV20-1 and TRBJ1-5, with a tentative D gene TRBD1 over 5 matching bases. Source: peripheral blood mononuclear cells (PBMCs), taken at new diagnosis, from a patient treated with antithyroid drugs. The TCR originated in a woman aged 25 to 45 with Graves disease. Donor details come from another sample of the same person, matched by shared clones. CDR3 loop: CSATGTSSGQPQHF. The nucleotide sequence reads TGCAGTGCAACCGGGACCTCCTCCGGCCAGCCCCAGCATTTT.